These T cell receptor beta chains were read from a single sample in a study of T-cell reconstitution after alpha-beta-depleted transplantation in children. One entry per CDR3 protein, called by TCRdb with MiXCR from the PCR reads. The sample contains around 94,000 distinct CDR3 sequences, around 6% of which appear only once. The sequencing here drew on PBMCs, mostly from graft donor cells, taken 60 days after TCRalphabeta/CD19-depleted stem cell transplant. These receptor sequences come from a female patient aged 2 to 10 who had a stem cell transplant for Fanconi anemia, so the T cells may come from the graft donor. CDR3s include the opening cysteine and the closing phenylalanine or tryptophan. D genes are given only for firm matches. Clone size is stated in some rows and not others, as once, few, many or a class when expanded.

TRBJ1-1 TRBV29-1 many NA CSVEGLGEAFF TGCAGCGTTGAAGGGTTGGGTGAAGCTTTCTTT
TRBJ2-6 TRBV11-2 many NA CASSHPSGAASGANVLTF TGTGCCAGCAGCCATCCCTCCGGGGCTGCCTCTGGGGCCAACGTCCTGACTTTC
TRBJ1-2 TRBV6-5 many NA CASSYLPDDGYTF TGTGCCAGCAGTTACCTTCCTGACGATGGCTACACCTTC
TRBJ2-1 TRBV12-3/TRBV12-4 many TRBD2 CASSSLAGASSYNEQFF TGTGCCAGCAGTAGTCTAGCGGGGGCCAGCTCCTACAATGAGCAGTTCTTC
TRBJ2-2 TRBV7-3 many NA CASSLTDRSGELFF TGTGCCAGCAGCTTAACAGATAGATCCGGGGAGCTGTTTTTT
TRBJ2-1 TRBV20-1 many TRBD2 CSARGGGYNEQFF TGCAGTGCTAGAGGGGGGGGATACAATGAGCAGTTCTTC
TRBJ2-2 TRBV5-1 many TRBD1 CASRTWGTGGTGELFF TGCGCCAGCAGAACTTGGGGGACAGGGGGCACCGGGGAGCTGTTTTTT
TRBJ2-4 TRBV9 many NA CASSVMGNAKNIQYF TGTGCCAGCAGCGTAATGGGTAATGCCAAAAACATTCAGTACTTC
TRBJ2-7 TRBV28 many NA CASSFDLALPYEQYF TGTGCCAGCAGTTTCGACCTAGCGCTCCCCTACGAGCAGTACTTC
TRBJ2-7 TRBV5-3 few NA CARSLGDDREVSYEQYF TGTGCCAGAAGCTTGGGAGACGACAGGGAGGTCTCCTACGAGCAGTACTTC
TRBJ1-1 TRBV12-3/TRBV12-4 many TRBD1 CASSRHRTGMNTEAFF TGTGCCAGCAGTCGGCACAGGACAGGGATGAACACTGAAGCTTTCTTT
TRBJ2-5 TRBV9 many NA CASSAKQGQETQYF TGTGCCAGCAGTGCTAAGCAGGGACAAGAGACCCAGTACTTC
TRBJ2-3 TRBV27 few TRBD2 CASSSSGRVKDTQYF TGTGCCAGCAGTTCTAGCGGGAGGGTGAAAGATACGCAGTATTTT
TRBJ2-4 TRBV7-9 few NA CASSLWAGENIQYF TGTGCCAGCAGCTTATGGGCAGGGGAAAACATTCAGTACTTC
TRBJ2-7 TRBV5-1 many NA CASSLESSYEQYF TGCGCCAGCAGCTTGGAATCCTCCTACGAGCAGTACTTC
TRBJ1-2 TRBV10-3 many TRBD1 CAIKRDRGNYGYTF TGTGCCATCAAAAGGGACAGGGGGAACTATGGCTACACCTTC
TRBJ2-1 TRBV6-5 many NA CASTRDPYLEQFF TGTGCCAGCACACGGGACCCATACTTGGAGCAGTTCTTC
TRBJ1-4 TRBV5-1 many TRBD1 CASSSGTGGEKLFF TGCGCCAGCAGTTCCGGGACAGGCGGAGAAAAACTGTTTTTT
TRBJ2-3 TRBV7-2 NA NA CASSLMKVAGSAQYF TGTGCCAGCAGCTTAATGAAGGTAGCAGGGTCGGCGCAGTATTTT
TRBJ2-7 TRBV7-8 NA NA CASSFFGSSSYEQYF TGTGCCAGCAGCTTTTTTGGGAGTTCCTCCTACGAGCAGTACTTC
TRBJ2-3 TRBV7-3 many TRBD2 CASSSRTSGEDTQYF TGTGCCAGCAGCTCGAGGACTAGCGGGGAAGATACGCAGTATTTT
TRBJ2-1 TRBV12-3/TRBV12-4 many TRBD2 CASRAFGSGSVNEQFF TGTGCCAGCAGGGCCTTTGGTAGCGGGAGCGTAAATGAGCAGTTCTTC
TRBJ1-1 TRBV5-1 NA TRBD1 CASSLGQGARTEAFF TGCGCCAGCAGCTTGGGACAGGGGGCGCGCACTGAAGCTTTCTTT
TRBJ1-2 TRBV5-1 NA NA CASSLRTAYGYTF TGCGCCAGCAGCCTCAGGACAGCCTATGGCTACACCTTC
TRBJ2-5 TRBV2 few NA CASNPQATQYF TGTGCCAGCAACCCACAGGCGACCCAGTACTTC
TRBJ1-1 TRBV24-1 many TRBD1 CATQRTGACVVNTEAFF TGTGCCACACAGAGAACAGGGGCGTGCGTGGTGAACACTGAAGCTTTCTTT
TRBJ2-4 TRBV11-2 few NA CASSLDQGKNIQYF TGTGCCAGCAGCTTAGATCAGGGCAAAAACATTCAGTACTTC
TRBJ2-7 TRBV21-1 many NA CASSKVLSSYEQYF TGTGCCAGCAGCAAAGTTCTCAGCTCCTACGAGCAGTACTTC
TRBJ1-2 TRBV12-3/TRBV12-4 many NA CASSFARGAYGYTF TGTGCCAGCAGTTTTGCCCGGGGGGCCTATGGCTACACCTTC
TRBJ2-3 TRBV20-1 NA NA CSARRSSTDTQYF TGCAGTGCTAGGAGATCTAGCACAGATACGCAGTATTTT
TRBJ1-4 TRBV18 few TRBD1 CASSHGQGSATNEKLFF TGTGCCAGCTCACACGGACAGGGCTCCGCAACTAATGAAAAACTGTTTTTT
TRBJ2-7 TRBV30 NA NA CAWSEGGSYEQYF TGTGCCTGGAGTGAAGGGGGGTCCTACGAGCAGTACTTC
TRBJ2-1 TRBV23-1 few NA CASSQSRRVCYNEQFF TGCGCCAGCAGTCAATCGAGGAGGGTTTGCTACAATGAGCAGTTCTTC
TRBJ1-2 TRBV20-1 few NA CSAERQANYGYTF TGCAGTGCCGAAAGACAGGCTAACTATGGCTACACCTTC
TRBJ1-1 TRBV29-1 NA TRBD1 CSVRGQPNTEAFF TGCAGCGTACGGGGACAGCCGAACACTGAAGCTTTCTTT
TRBJ2-1 TRBV20-1 many NA CSARSLNNEQFF TGCAGTGCTAGATCACTAAACAATGAGCAGTTCTTC
TRBJ2-1 TRBV5-1 many NA CASSLYFSYNEQFF TGCGCCAGCAGCTTGTACTTTTCCTACAATGAGCAGTTCTTC
TRBJ2-7 TRBV28 many NA CASSLSGNWLYEQYF TGTGCCAGCAGTTTATCCGGGAATTGGCTCTACGAGCAGTACTTC
TRBJ1-3 TRBV6-6 many NA CASSYHSGNTIYF TGTGCCAGCAGTTACCACTCTGGAAACACCATATATTTT
TRBJ2-5 TRBV20-1 many NA CSGHATGRGETQYF TGCAGTGGCCACGCGACGGGGAGGGGGGAGACCCAGTACTTC
TRBJ2-1 TRBV4-2 many TRBD2 CASSQDVGGGRVPYNEQFF TGTGCCAGCAGCCAAGATGTAGGGGGCGGGAGGGTCCCCTACAATGAGCAGTTCTTC
TRBJ2-7 TRBV28 few TRBD2 CASAVGLAVLGSYEQYF TGTGCCAGCGCCGTTGGACTAGCGGTCTTGGGGTCCTACGAGCAGTACTTC
TRBJ2-1 TRBV18 few TRBD2 CASGTSGGNEQFF TGTGCCAGCGGGACTAGCGGGGGCAATGAGCAGTTCTTC
TRBJ2-1 TRBV25-1 medium-sized NA CASSLLLGSYNEQFF TGTGCCAGCAGTCTACTACTAGGGTCCTACAATGAGCAGTTCTTC
TRBJ2-1 TRBV6-2/TRBV6-3 many TRBD2 CASTRLAGVYNEQFF TGTGCCAGCACTAGACTAGCGGGGGTTTACAATGAGCAGTTCTTC
TRBJ2-1 TRBV4-2 NA TRBD2 CVSSQDLTSGSLGTHNEQFF TGTGTCAGCAGCCAAGATCTGACTAGCGGGAGTCTCGGGACTCACAATGAGCAGTTCTTC
TRBJ2-1 TRBV28 many NA CASSSERADSYNEQFF TGTGCCAGCAGTTCCGAACGGGCGGACTCCTACAATGAGCAGTTCTTC
TRBJ1-5 TRBV20-1 many NA CSAFGWANQPQHF TGCAGTGCTTTCGGATGGGCAAATCAGCCCCAGCATTTT